Given below is one T cell receptor beta chain in context. The data stem from a study of cytomegalovirus exposure and HLA in healthy donors. In the PCR, 60 Vbeta and 13 Jbeta primers were used. Produced via immunoSEQ multiplex PCR; TCRdb's table is partial and in-frame only. The sample holds some 190,000 clones, more than 65% seen once. Germline V gene sequence: CDR1 MDHEN, CDR2 SYDVKM. The CDR3 spans 14 residues. The ends lost 3 bases at V and 8 bases at J; junction bases unmatched: 9. This sequence joins TRBV28 and TRBJ1-2; TRBD1 matches at 7 bases. The sample consisted of PBMCs. This sequence originates from a woman younger than 45 in good health and CMV-seropositive. CDR3 region: CASSFIRQGSGYTF. The CDR3 coding sequence is TGTGCCAGCAGTTTTATCCGACAGGGAAGCGGCTACACCTTC.